The next 5 T cell receptor beta chains were all read from a single sample in a study of identical twins. TCRdb re-called the 5' RACE reads through MiXCR, storing one row per CDR3 protein. The sample contains just under 650,000 distinct CDR3 sequences, just over 7% of which appear only once. In addition, the sample was reused for a study of yellow fever vaccine responses in identical twins.

Input material: PBMCs. Source of these receptors: a woman under 30 in good health.

This chain uses TRBV25-1 with TRBJ2-1; D is uncertain. This CDR3 comprises 11 residues. The V gene's germline CDR1 is MGHDK and CDR2 SYGVNS. Trimming took off 2 bases at V and 12 bases at J, with 8 bases between the two ends. CDR3 nucleotide sequence: TGTGCCAGCAGTGAAGGGGTTTGGCAGTTCTTC. Amino acid sequence: CASSEGVWQFF. Full variable domain (missing parts from reference TRBV25-1 and TRBJ2-1): EADIYQTPRYLVIGTGKKITLECSQTMGHDKMYWYQQDPGMELHLIHYSYGVNSTEKGDLSSESTVSRIRTEHFPLTLESARPSHTSQYLCASSEGVWQFFGPGTRLTVL.

CDR3 DNA sequence: TGCGCCAGCACCCACGACAGGTCCTATGGCTACACCTTC. This encodes CASTHDRSYGYTF. The gene calls are TRBV5-1 and TRBJ1-2, with D possibly matching TRBD1 (6 bases). The CDR3 extends over 13 amino acids. Trimming shortened V by 6 bases and J by 4 bases, and 13 bases separated the two germline ends. Germline CDR1 reads SGHRS; CDR2 reads YFSETQ.

The chain couples TRBV12-3 or TRBV12-4 to TRBJ1-6, with D uncertain. This CDR3 has 16 amino acids. The germline V and J ends were trimmed by 5 bases and 3 bases, with 14 bases remaining between them. CDR3 in amino acids: CASSPESGFYNSPLHF. The CDR3 bases are TGTGCCAGCAGTCCCGAGTCGGGGTTCTATAATTCACCCCTCCACTTT.

This clonotype was counted ten times or more. The chain joins TRBV3-1 to TRBJ2-1; 11 bases agree with TRBD1. The germline V gene encodes CDR1 LGHDT and CDR2 YNNKEL (reference sequence). Trimming cost V 6 bases and J 6 bases; bases outside gene matches: 7. The CDR3 is 15 amino acids. CDR3 nucleotides: TGTGCCAGCAGAGTAGGGACAGGGGGAGTCAATGAGCAGTTCTTC. Translated: CASRVGTGGVNEQFF.

In its sample, this clonotype was seen a few times. The chain uses TRBV2 and TRBJ2-5; 7 bases are a match to TRBD2. From germline, CDR1 is SNHLY and CDR2 FYNNEI. This CDR3 has 16 residues. Trimming cost V 2 bases and J 3 bases; bases outside gene matches: 9. The CDR3 sequence: CASSERAGWWEETQYF. The CDR3 nucleotides read TGTGCCAGCAGTGAAAGAGCGGGATGGTGGGAAGAGACCCAGTACTTC. Complete variable domain (other parts from reference TRBV2 and TRBJ2-5): EPEVTQTPSHQVTQMGQEVILRCVPISNHLYFYWYRQILGQKVEFLVSFYNNEISEKSEIFDDQFSVERPDGSNFTLKIRSTKLEDSAMYFCASSERAGWWEETQYFGPGTRLLVL.